This is a list of T cell receptor beta chains from one sample in a study of blood T cell repertoires in COVID-19. Using immunoSEQ multiplex PCR, the repertoire was profiled, and TCRdb retains in-frame clones only, with some absent. The sample has roughly 80,000 clones, around 77% seen once. Input material: peripheral blood. The receptors stem from a human donor in a cohort sampled during active COVID-19. Both conserved end residues are part of each CDR3. D genes are given only for firm matches. The size entry is marked missing in some rows and otherwise reads once, few, many or a size class.

d_gene	v_gene	abundance	j_gene	CDR3nt	CDR3aa
TRBD1	TRBV6-6	once	TRBJ1-5	TGTGCCAGCAGTTACCCCGGGACAGGGGGCGATCAGCCCCAGCATTTT	CASSYPGTGGDQPQHF
.	TRBV10-2	.	TRBJ2-7	.	CASTDDRYFGPYEQYF
.	TRBV11-2	.	TRBJ1-1	TGTGCCAGCAGCTTTGGGCAGGAATTTGAAGCTTTCTTT	CASSFGQEFEAFF
TRBD2	TRBV5-8	.	TRBJ2-7	TGTGCCAGCAGCTGGCGGGGGGGCTCCTACGAGCAGTACTTC	CASSWRGGSYEQYF
TRBD1	TRBV9	few	TRBJ1-3	TGTGCCAGCAGCGTAGAGGGGGACAGTGGAAACACCATATATTTT	CASSVEGDSGNTIYF
TRBD1	TRBV27	.	TRBJ2-7	TGTGCCAGCAATTCCCGGACAGGGGTTGGGTACGAGCAGTACTTC	CASNSRTGVGYEQYF
TRBD1	TRBV7-9	.	TRBJ2-6	TGTGCCAGCAGCGGGACAGGGGCTGGGGCCAACGTCCTGACTTTC	CASSGTGAGANVLTF
.	TRBV2	.	TRBJ1-2	TGTGCCAGCAACCTTGAGGTGGTCGGCTATGGCTACACCTTC	CASNLEVVGYGYTF
.	TRBV5-1	.	TRBJ1-2	TGCGCCAGCAGCTTGCACACGAACTATGGCTACACCTTC	CASSLHTNYGYTF
TRBD2	TRBV3-1/TRBV3-2	.	TRBJ2-7	TGTGCCAGCAGCCTGGGACTAGCGACCTACGAGCAGTACTTC	CASSLGLATYEQYF
.	TRBV5-1	.	TRBJ1-2	TGCGCCAGCAGCTTGGTTGCGGGGGACAACTATGGCTACACCTTC	CASSLVAGDNYGYTF
.	TRBV7-2	few	TRBJ1-4	TGTGCCAGCAGGACAGACAGCACTAATGAAAAACTGTTTTTT	CASRTDSTNEKLFF
.	TRBV6-5	.	TRBJ2-1	TGTGCCAGCAATTTAAACTACAATGAGCAGTTCTTC	CASNLNYNEQFF
.	TRBV24-1	.	TRBJ2-7	TGTGCCACCAGATCGGACAGCTACGAGCAGTACTTC	CATRSDSYEQYF
.	TRBV6-5	few	TRBJ1-1	TGTGCCAGCACCCAACAGGGCATGAACACTGAAGCTTTCTTT	CASTQQGMNTEAFF
.	TRBV7-3	.	TRBJ2-1	TGTGCCAGCAGCTCACCGACAGGGAGGATGGATGAGCAGTTCTTC	CASSSPTGRMDEQFF
TRBD1	TRBV5-1	.	TRBJ2-1	TGCGCCAGCCGTTACAGGGGGTGGGACAATGAGCAGTTCTTC	CASRYRGWDNEQFF
.	TRBV5-1	.	TRBJ2-1	TGCGCCAGCTCAGGCGGGGCACTACTGAGCTCCTACAATGAGCAGTTCTTC	CASSGGALLSSYNEQFF
TRBD1	TRBV7-6	.	TRBJ2-1	TGTGCCAGCAGCGCCGACAGGGCAGTCTACAATGAGCAGTTCTTC	CASSADRAVYNEQFF
TRBD1	TRBV7-2	.	TRBJ2-7	TGTGCCAGCAGCTTAGTACAGGGGGACGAGCAGTACTTC	CASSLVQGDEQYF
.	TRBV15	once	TRBJ1-3	TGTGCCACCAGCAGAACCGGTACTCACCCTGGAAACACCATATATTTT	CATSRTGTHPGNTIYF
TRBD1	TRBV6-6	.	TRBJ1-2	TGTGCCAGCACCCTTCCGGGAAACAGGGGGACCTATGGCTACACCTTC	CASTLPGNRGTYGYTF
TRBD1	TRBV6-1	.	TRBJ2-7	TGTGCCAGCAGTGAACCGGGACAGGGGGCGGGCGAGCAGTACTTC	CASSEPGQGAGEQYF
.	TRBV11-2	.	TRBJ1-2	TGTGCCAGCAGCTTCCTCAACTATGGCTACACCTTC	CASSFLNYGYTF
TRBD1	TRBV5-1	.	TRBJ1-2	TGCGCCACCCAGCAGGGGGATAACTATGGCTACACCTTC	CATQQGDNYGYTF
.	TRBV6-5	.	TRBJ2-1	TGTGCCAGCAGGGGTAGCTTTTCTGAGCAGTTCTTC	CASRGSFSEQFF
TRBD1	TRBV6-5	.	TRBJ2-7	TGTGCCTCTCGAAAAGGGGGACAGGCCTACGAGCAGTACTTC	CASRKGGQAYEQYF
.	TRBV15	.	TRBJ2-4	TGTGCCACCAGCAGAACCGGGGGAGCCAAAAACATTCAGTACTTC	CATSRTGGAKNIQYF
TRBD1	TRBV12-3/TRBV12-4	once	TRBJ1-2	TGTGCCAGCAGTCCGACAGGGGGCGGCGGCTACACCTTC	CASSPTGGGGYTF
TRBD2	TRBV5-8	.	TRBJ2-5	TGTGCCAGCAGCTTGGGGACTAGCGGGGCCCAGGGGGAGACCCAGTACTTC	CASSLGTSGAQGETQYF
.	TRBV10-1	.	TRBJ1-6	TGCGCCAGCAGCTTGACAGCAAATAATTCACCCCTCCACTTT	CASSLTANNSPLHF
TRBD1	TRBV10-3	once	TRBJ1-5	TGTGCCATCAGTGAGTCCCCTCTGGACAGGGACAATCAGCCCCAGCATTTT	CAISESPLDRDNQPQHF
.	TRBV11-2	.	TRBJ2-5	TGTGCCAGCAGCCCGGGACAACAAGAGACCCAGTACTTC	CASSPGQQETQYF
.	TRBV5-4	.	TRBJ1-1	TGTGCCAGCAGCCGCCCCGGGACAACAATGAACACTGAAGCTTTCTTT	CASSRPGTTMNTEAFF
.	TRBV5-1	.	TRBJ1-2	TGCGCCAGCAGGATAGGAGGTATTTATGGCTACACCTTC	CASRIGGIYGYTF
.	TRBV5-6	.	TRBJ1-1	TGTGCCAGCAGCTTGCTTCGGCCGGAGACTGAAGCTTTCTTT	CASSLLRPETEAFF
.	TRBV5-1	.	TRBJ1-4	TGCGCCAGCAGCTTGGCAAGAGGAGGAAATGAAAAACTGTTTTTT	CASSLARGGNEKLFF
.	TRBV4-1	.	TRBJ2-2	TGCGCCAGCAGCTCTCGAGTTGGCACCGGGGAGCTGTTTTTT	CASSSRVGTGELFF
TRBD1	TRBV5-1	.	TRBJ1-4	TGCGCCAGCAGCTTGGAGGGGGCAAATGAAAAACTGTTTTTT	CASSLEGANEKLFF
TRBD2	TRBV7-9	few	TRBJ2-1	TGTGCCAGTCTTGTAGCGGGGGAGTACAGTGAGCAGTTCTTC	CASLVAGEYSEQFF
TRBD1	TRBV15	once	TRBJ2-7	TGTGCCACCAGCAGAGAAAAGACAGGGCCCTACGAGCAGTACTTC	CATSREKTGPYEQYF
TRBD1	TRBV11-2	.	TRBJ1-1	TGTGCCAGCAGCTTCGTGACAGGGGGCACTGAAGCTTTCTTT	CASSFVTGGTEAFF
.	TRBV11-2	.	TRBJ2-7	TGTGCCAGCAGCTTAGTCCAGGGAAGGCACGAGCAGTACTTC	CASSLVQGRHEQYF
.	TRBV2	.	TRBJ2-3	TGTGCCAGCAGTGAGGCAGACTATACGCAGTATTTT	CASSEADYTQYF
.	TRBV4-3	.	TRBJ1-1	TGCGCCAGCAGCCCAAGAGGGAGGGTAAACACTGAAGCTTTCTTT	CASSPRGRVNTEAFF
.	TRBV1	.	TRBJ2-6	TGCACCAGCAGCCAGGGAAGCGGCTCTGGGGCCAACGTCCTGACTTTC	CTSSQGSGSGANVLTF
TRBD1	TRBV5-1	.	TRBJ1-5	TGCGCCAGCAGCCCGGGGACAGTTCATAGCAATCAGCCCCAGCATTTT	CASSPGTVHSNQPQHF
TRBD1	TRBV18	.	TRBJ1-2	TGTGCCAGGAAGGACAGGGGAGGGCCGACCTATGGCTACACCTTC	CARKDRGGPTYGYTF
.	TRBV18	.	TRBJ1-1	TGTGCCAGCTCACCGGAGGGGTCTGAAGCTTTCTTT	CASSPEGSEAFF
TRBD2	TRBV6-6	.	TRBJ2-5	TGTGCCAGCAGTTACGGGACTAGCGCCCATGAGACCCAGTACTTC	CASSYGTSAHETQYF
.	TRBV5-1	.	TRBJ1-1	TGCGCCAGCAGCTTTGACAGACGAGAAGCTTTCTTT	CASSFDRREAFF
TRBD1	TRBV10-3	.	TRBJ2-7	TGTGCCATCAGGCCGGGACAGGGGGTCGAGCAGTACTTC	CAIRPGQGVEQYF
.	TRBV7-2	.	TRBJ1-1	TGTGCCAGCAGTCAACTAAGGATCGGGAACACTGAAGCTTTCTTT	CASSQLRIGNTEAFF
.	TRBV2	.	TRBJ2-3	TGTGCCAGCAGTAGACTAGGGGGGGCAGATACGCAGTATTTT	CASSRLGGADTQYF